A single sample is the source of the 32 T cell receptor beta chains below, sequenced in a study of CD8+CD57+ T cells in acquired aplastic anemia. For sequencing, patients were chosen who had shown expansion of CD8+CD57+ cells by flow cytometry. Genomic DNA acted as the template from which TCR beta VDJ combination and CDR3 sequence profiling were carried out. One entry per CDR3 protein results from TCRdb running MiXCR on the reads. Seen here are 150,000 to 180,000 distinct CDR3 sequences, 40% to 65% observed once, and the top ten hold 10% to 15%. Sequencing used sorted CD4+, CD8+, or CD8+CD57+ T cells (not recorded which) from PBMCs. These receptors were obtained from a human donor with aplastic anemia.

This clonotype was detected ten times or more. The genes are TRBV4-1 and TRBJ2-7; D is possibly TRBD1 or TRBD2 (5 bases each). Per germline, CDR1 MGHRA and CDR2 YSYEKL. Trimming cost V 0 bases and J 3 bases, with 12 bases left between them. The CDR3 contains 15 residues. CDR3 nucleotides: TGCGCCAGCAGCCAAGATTGGGGCGAGGGCTACGAGCAGTACTTC. This gives the protein CASSQDWGEGYEQYF.

The V call is TRBV20-1, the J call TRBJ2-3; 7 nucleotides match TRBD1. V lost 5 bases, J lost 6 bases, and 14 bases stayed unmatched. The CDR3 runs 15 residues. Germline V lookup: CDR1 DFQATT, CDR2 SNEGSKA (reference sequence). In nucleotides, the CDR3 is TGCAGTGCTGGTGGGGCCCCGACAGGGATTGATACGCAGTATTTT. It translates to CSAGGAPTGIDTQYF.

V gene TRBV11-2 combines with J gene TRBJ1-6, with D possibly being TRBD1 (5 bases). The CDR3 runs 15 residues. V gave up 4 bases and J gave up 7 bases, with 14 bases separating them. Per the germline V gene, CDR1 is SGHAT and CDR2 is FQNNGV. CDR3 loop: CASSSGGWGNSPLHF. CDR3 DNA: TGTGCCAGCAGCTCGGGGGGATGGGGGAATTCACCCCTCCACTTT.

At least ten counts were recorded for this clonotype. J is TRBJ1-5 and V is TRBV20-1; 10 bases map to TRBD1. Germline CDR1 DFQATT, CDR2 SNEGSKA (reference sequence). The V gene end was trimmed by 3 bases and the J gene end by 6 bases; junction bases not matched to a gene: 11. There are 16 residues in the CDR3. The CDR3 region is CSASGDRGGWSQPQHF. The DNA for the CDR3 is TGCAGTGCTAGCGGGGACAGGGGAGGATGGAGTCAGCCCCAGCATTTT.

Concerning this clonotype: One end of the junction fails to match germline, which may point to a read error. This chain connects TRBV2 to TRBJ2-5, with 8 nucleotides matching TRBD1. The CDR3 totals 14 residues. Germline CDR1 reads SNHLY; CDR2 reads FYNNEI. The CDR3 spells CASTIPGTGETRYF. The CDR3 DNA reads as TGTGCCAGCACCATCCCCGGGACAGGAGAGACCCGGTACTTC.

This clonotype was observed a handful of times. The V and J genes are TRBV29-1 and TRBJ1-2; D perhaps matches TRBD1 (5 bases). Trimming stripped 3 bases from V and 5 bases from J, with 13 bases between. The CDR3 consists of 13 residues. Germline V gene lookup returns CDR1 SQVTM and CDR2 ANQGSEA. CDR3 loop: CSVEAGTAYGYTF. The CDR3 DNA sequence: TGCAGCGTTGAGGCTGGGACTGCTTATGGCTACACCTTC.

This clonotype was counted many times. CDR3 protein: CASSQGPGTREQYF. CDR3 DNA: TGTGCCAGCAGCCAAGGGCCCGGGACGCGTGAGCAGTACTTC. The rearrangement links TRBV13 to TRBJ2-7; D might be TRBD1 or TRBD2, each matching 5 bases. Germline assignment: CDR1 PRHDT and CDR2 FYEKMQ (reference sequence). The V end lost 5 bases, the J end lost 7 bases, and 18 bases lay between the germline ends. This CDR3 comprises 14 residues.

This clonotype was observed a single time. The gene calls are TRBV7-2 and TRBJ2-7; the D is unclear. The germline V gene has CDR1 SGHTA and CDR2 FQGNSA. The ends were cut back, 6 bases at V and 1 base at J, with 10 bases in the middle. The CDR3 has 13 residues. The CDR3: CASSSAASYEQYF. The CDR3 nucleotides are TGTGCCAGCAGTTCGGCGGCGTCCTACGAGCAGTACTTC.

This chain links TRBV5-4 with TRBJ2-5; 14 bases align to TRBD2. The J segment lost 4 bases and the V segment lost 3 bases, leaving 2 bases of the junction unmatched. The V gene's germline CDR1 is SGHNT and CDR2 YYREEE (reference sequence). The CDR3 contains 15 residues. The CDR3 DNA reads TGTGCCAGCAGCTCGGGACTAGCGGGGGCAGAGACCCAGTACTTC. Translated: CASSSGLAGAETQYF.

This clonotype was picked up many times. The chain carries TRBV5-6 and TRBJ1-6; 9 bases agree with TRBD1. CDR1 and CDR2 (germline): SGHDT, YYEEEE. This CDR3 is 15 amino acids long. After removal of 2 bases from V and 8 bases from J, the junction contained 5 bases not matched to a gene. The CDR3 bases are TGTGCCAGCAGCTTTTCCCGGACAGGGGATTCACCCCTCCACTTT. This codes for CASSFSRTGDSPLHF. The full variable domain, in which reference TRBV5-6 and TRBJ1-6 provide the parts outside the CDR3, is DAGVTQSPTHLIKTRGQQVTLRCSPKSGHDTVSWYQQALGQGPQFIFQYYEEEERQRGNFPDRFSGHQFPNYSSELNVNALLLGDSALYLCASSFSRTGDSPLHFGNGTRLTVT.

This clonotype was recorded once. The V call is TRBV10-3, the J call TRBJ2-7; maybe TRBD1 (6 bases). The CDR3 is 13 residues long. CDR1 ENHRY and CDR2 SYGVKD come from the germline V gene. Trimming pared 8 bases from V and 2 bases from J, leaving 13 bases between. The CDR3 DNA reads as TGTGCCATCGGGGGCAGGGAACCCTACGAGCAGTACTTC. Residues: CAIGGREPYEQYF.

There are many counts of this clonotype. The V call is TRBV12-3 or TRBV12-4, the J call TRBJ1-5, with D perhaps TRBD1 (5 bases). Trimming cost V 5 bases and J 4 bases, with 12 bases left between them. CDR3 length: 14 amino acids. The CDR3 here is CASSMGLLNQPQHF. CDR3 coding DNA: TGTGCCAGCAGTATGGGACTTTTGAATCAGCCCCAGCATTTT.

This clonotype was recorded only once. The chain carries TRBV6-4 and TRBJ1-1, with D possibly TRBD1 on 5 matching bases. CDR3 length equals 14 residues. V dropped 0 bases and J dropped 4 bases, with 9 bases sitting between them. Germline CDR1 and CDR2: MRHNA and SNTAGT. CDR3 nucleotides: TGTGCCAGCAGTGACTCCAGGGAGGGCACTGAAGCTTTCTTT. Translating it yields CASSDSREGTEAFF.

For the CDR3, the DNA is TGTGCCAGTAGTACCAACCCGGGAACCTACGAGCAGTACTTC. As protein: CASSTNPGTYEQYF. This chain joins TRBV19 and TRBJ2-7, with D maybe TRBD2 (5 bases). The germline V gene has CDR1 LNHDA and CDR2 SQIVND (reference sequence). The CDR3 has 14 amino acids. With 4 bases removed from V and 2 bases from J, the gap between germline ends came to 12 bases.

This clonotype was recorded at least ten times. V usage is TRBV20-1 and J usage is TRBJ1-1; D may be TRBD1 (5 bases). Germline V CDR1 and CDR2: DFQATT, SNEGSKA (reference sequence). This CDR3 has 12 residues. V lost 2 bases and J 6 bases, leaving 10 bases between the germline ends. The CDR3 DNA sequence: TGCAGTGCTAGAATGCGGGACGCTGAAGCTTTCTTT. Its protein is CSARMRDAEAFF.

The chain carries TRBV20-1 and TRBJ1-1; D is undetermined. This CDR3 is built from 13 residues. V gave up 3 bases and J gave up 8 bases, with 16 bases separating them. The germline V gene has CDR1 DFQATT and CDR2 SNEGSKA (reference sequence). DNA of the CDR3: TGCAGTGCTAGTCCGCAGGTATTATCCGAAGCTTTCTTT. This sequence encodes CSASPQVLSEAFF.

The chain is built from TRBV12-3 or TRBV12-4 and TRBJ2-1; no reliable D call. V was shortened by 3 bases and J by 8 bases, with 5 bases between the two germline ends. This CDR3 has 11 residues. The CDR3: CASSFLDEQFF. The CDR3, as DNA: TGTGCCAGCAGTTTTTTAGATGAGCAGTTCTTC.

J is TRBJ1-2 and V is TRBV29-1; D is possibly TRBD1 (5 bases). V lost 0 bases to trimming and J lost 4 bases, with 12 bases between them. Germline V gene lookup returns CDR1 SQVTM and CDR2 ANQGSEA. There are 14 residues in the CDR3. The CDR3 region is CSVEDQGAGYGYTF. The CDR3, as DNA: TGCAGCGTTGAAGATCAGGGCGCAGGCTATGGCTACACCTTC.

The table lists this clonotype with a count of one. The V and J genes are TRBV18 and TRBJ2-7, with D tentatively TRBD1 (5 bases). V lost 2 bases to trimming and J lost 3 bases, with 11 bases between them. Germline-derived CDR1 and CDR2 are KGHSH and LQKENI. This CDR3 has 14 amino acids. The CDR3 DNA follows: TGTGCCAGCTCACCAAGACAGCTCAGCTACGAGCAGTACTTC. It encodes CASSPRQLSYEQYF.

This clonotype was seen a few times. The J gene is TRBJ2-2, the V gene TRBV12-3 or TRBV12-4; 13 bases fit TRBD2. The CDR3 length is 18 residues. The V segment lost 6 bases and the J segment 1 base; nucleotides outside the gene matches: 8. For the CDR3, the DNA is TGTGCCAGCAGCCCATCGACTAGCGGGGGGATGAACACCGGGGAGCTGTTTTTT. Its protein is CASSPSTSGGMNTGELFF.

As concerns this clonotype: One end of the junction varies from germline; a read error may be responsible. The chain has TRBV24-1 and TRBJ2-3, with D perhaps TRBD2 (5 bases). The CDR3 runs to 14 residues. The germline gives CDR1 KGHDR, CDR2 SFDVKD. CDR3 amino acids: CATSDPASTDTQYF. The CDR3 DNA sequence: TGTGCCACCAGTGACCCGGCTAGCACAGATACGCAGTACTTT.

J is TRBJ2-3 and V is TRBV11-1; TRBD1 agrees at 8 bases. After removal of 4 bases from V and 3 bases from J, the junction contained 6 bases not matched to a gene. The CDR3 sequence is 15 residues long. Germline-derived CDR1 and CDR2 are SGHAT and FQDESV (reference sequence). The CDR3 bases are TGTGCCAGCAGCTGGGTAGGACAGGGAACAGATACGCAGTATTTT. It is translated as CASSWVGQGTDTQYF.

This clonotype was recorded many times. This chain connects TRBV11-1 to TRBJ2-7, with 9 bases lining up with TRBD1. V gave up 4 bases and J gave up 3 bases; unmatched junction bases: 13. Germline loops: CDR1 SGHAT, CDR2 FQDESV (reference sequence). CDR3 length: 17 amino acids. CDR3 bases: TGTGCCAGCAGCTCCCGGGATGGGACAGGGAGCCACTACGAGCAGTACTTC. Translation gives CASSSRDGTGSHYEQYF.

The CDR3 sequence is CSARRGGGYGYTF. The CDR3 nucleotides read TGCAGTGCTAGGCGAGGGGGCGGCTATGGCTACACCTTC. The chain recombines TRBV20-1 with TRBJ1-2; 7 bases are shared with TRBD1. The CDR3 is 13 amino acids. Germline V gene lookup returns CDR1 DFQATT and CDR2 SNEGSKA (reference sequence). Trimming removed 3 bases from V and 4 bases from J; junction bases left unmatched: 5.

This clonotype was detected ten times or more. The gene calls are TRBV6-1 and TRBJ1-1, with D maybe TRBD1 (5 bases). CDR3 length: 13 residues. Germline V gives CDR1 MNHNS, CDR2 SASEGT. V lost 3 bases and J 1 base, leaving 6 bases between the germline ends. The CDR3 protein is CASSDRENTEAFF. CDR3 nucleotide sequence: TGTGCCAGCAGTGACAGGGAGAACACTGAAGCTTTCTTT.

The V and J genes are TRBV18 and TRBJ2-5; tentatively, D is TRBD2 (6 bases). Germline CDR1 KGHSH, CDR2 LQKENI. The CDR3 contains 18 residues. V was clipped by 0 bases and J by 1 base, with 18 bases between them. CDR3 DNA sequence: TGTGCCAGCTCACCACCGGAGGGGCCTTCTAAGTCCCAAGAGACCCAGTACTTC. Its translation is CASSPPEGPSKSQETQYF.

V and J are TRBV5-4 and TRBJ2-3; D might be TRBD1 or TRBD2, each matching 5 bases. The germline V gene encodes CDR1 SGHNT and CDR2 YYREEE (reference sequence). The length of the CDR3 is 14 residues. Trimming took 4 bases from V and 4 from J, leaving 13 bases between them. The chain's CDR3 is CASSLQGSADTQYF. Here the CDR3 DNA reads TGTGCCAGCAGCCTTCAGGGTAGCGCAGATACGCAGTATTTT.

This rearrangement joins TRBV5-1 to TRBJ1-3; no clear D gene. The CDR3 runs to 14 residues. Looked up from germline, CDR1 is SGHRS and CDR2 is YFSETQ. Trimming took 0 bases from V and 1 from J, leaving 5 bases between them. CDR3 DNA sequence: TGCGCCAGCAGCTTGGGTACTTCTGGAAACACCATATATTTT. Residues: CASSLGTSGNTIYF.

J is TRBJ2-5 and V is TRBV24-1; D not resolved. Germline assignment: CDR1 KGHDR and CDR2 SFDVKD. V was pared by 3 bases and J by 0 bases, with 7 bases between. The CDR3 runs 14 residues. CDR3 protein: CATSDVGNQETQYF. CDR3 nucleotides: TGTGCCACCAGTGATGTGGGGAACCAAGAGACCCAGTACTTC.

The chain carries TRBV2 and TRBJ1-5; D remains ambiguous. Germline CDR1 reads SNHLY; CDR2 reads FYNNEI. This CDR3 contains 14 residues. Trimming left V 2 bases short and J 3 bases short, with 8 bases between. The CDR3 DNA follows: TGTGCCAGCAGTGAACTAGATCTCAATCAGCCCCAGCATTTT. Encoded protein: CASSELDLNQPQHF.

The rearrangement joins TRBV4-1 to TRBJ2-3, with 11 bases identical to TRBD2. The trim removed 2 bases at V and 3 bases at J, leaving 4 bases unmatched. This CDR3 comprises 16 residues. Germline V gives CDR1 MGHRA, CDR2 YSYEKL. The CDR3 loop reads CASSQPTSGKTDTQYF. DNA of the CDR3: TGCGCCAGCAGCCAACCGACTAGCGGGAAAACAGATACGCAGTATTTT.

The chain employs TRBV2 and TRBJ1-4, with D tentatively TRBD1 (5 bases). Germline-derived CDR1 and CDR2 are SNHLY and FYNNEI. The CDR3 spans 15 residues. Trimming cost V 6 bases and J 6 bases, with 17 bases left between them. The CDR3 reads CASSPLSRGDEKLFF. As DNA, the CDR3 is TGTGCCAGCAGCCCACTTAGTAGGGGCGATGAAAAACTGTTTTTT.